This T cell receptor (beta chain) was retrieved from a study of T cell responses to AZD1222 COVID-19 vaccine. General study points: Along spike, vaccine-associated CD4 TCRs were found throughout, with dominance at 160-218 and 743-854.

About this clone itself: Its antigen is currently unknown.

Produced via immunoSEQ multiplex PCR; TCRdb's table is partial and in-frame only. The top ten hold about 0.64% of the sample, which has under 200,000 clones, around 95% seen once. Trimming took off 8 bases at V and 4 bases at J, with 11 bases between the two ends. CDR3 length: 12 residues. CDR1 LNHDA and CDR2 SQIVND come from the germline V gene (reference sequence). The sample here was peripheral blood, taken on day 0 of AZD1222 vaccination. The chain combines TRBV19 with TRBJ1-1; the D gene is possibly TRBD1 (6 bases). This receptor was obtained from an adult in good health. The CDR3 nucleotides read TGTGCCAGTGGGAGGGGGGGCACTGAAGCTTTCTTT. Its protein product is CASGRGGTEAFF.